This is a list of T cell receptor beta chains from one sample in a study of cytomegalovirus exposure and HLA in healthy donors. TCRdb keeps only in-frame clones here, not all; method: immunoSEQ multiplex PCR. The sample yields 120,000 or so clones, over 60% seen once. The sample taken for sequencing was PBMCs. These receptors all come from a woman in her 30s in good health and CMV-seronegative. Both conserved end residues are part of each CDR3. Fields, in order: clone size, D gene, V gene, J gene, CDR3 length, CDR3 protein, CDR3 DNA. A D gene is named only where the DNA matches it firmly. Expanded clones get a size class; other rows say once, few or many, or leave the size out.

clone_size: .; d_call: .; v_call: TRBV4-3; j_call: TRBJ2-2; cdr3_length: 16; cdr3_aa: CASSHVSGMGFGELFF; cdr3_nt: TGCGCCAGCAGCCATGTTTCAGGGATGGGTTTCGGGGAGCTGTTTTTT
clone_size: once; d_call: .; v_call: TRBV23-1; j_call: TRBJ2-1; cdr3_length: 15; cdr3_aa: CASSPQGSSYNEQFF; cdr3_nt: TGCGCCAGCAGTCCCCAGGGGAGCTCCTACAATGAGCAGTTCTTC
clone_size: .; d_call: .; v_call: TRBV4-3; j_call: TRBJ2-2; cdr3_length: 15; cdr3_aa: CASTPGGRWGGELFF; cdr3_nt: TGCGCCAGCACGCCGGGGGGCCGATGGGGCGGGGAGCTGTTTTTT
clone_size: .; d_call: .; v_call: TRBV5-1; j_call: TRBJ2-7; cdr3_length: 14; cdr3_aa: CASSLRDNPPEQYF; cdr3_nt: TGCGCCAGCAGCCTCCGGGACAACCCGCCGGAGCAGTACTTC
clone_size: .; d_call: TRBD1; v_call: TRBV7-8; j_call: TRBJ2-7; cdr3_length: 14; cdr3_aa: CASSWGQGAVEQYF; cdr3_nt: TGTGCCAGCAGCTGGGGACAGGGGGCCGTCGAGCAGTACTTC
clone_size: once; d_call: TRBD2; v_call: TRBV4-1; j_call: TRBJ2-1; cdr3_length: 15; cdr3_aa: CASSLGIAGGGEQFF; cdr3_nt: TGCGCCAGCAGCCTGGGCATTGCGGGAGGTGGTGAGCAGTTCTTC
clone_size: .; d_call: TRBD1; v_call: TRBV28; j_call: TRBJ1-1; cdr3_length: 15; cdr3_aa: CASGERTGRNTEAFF; cdr3_nt: TGTGCCAGCGGAGAGAGGACAGGGAGGAACACTGAAGCTTTCTTT
clone_size: .; d_call: TRBD2; v_call: TRBV30; j_call: TRBJ2-3; cdr3_length: 18; cdr3_aa: CAWSDPDGSSGSIDTQYF; cdr3_nt: TGTGCCTGGAGTGACCCGGACGGCAGTAGCGGGAGCATCGATACGCAGTATTTT
clone_size: .; d_call: TRBD2; v_call: TRBV4-2; j_call: TRBJ2-1; cdr3_length: 17; cdr3_aa: CASSQDSGNRIYNEQFF; cdr3_nt: TGTGCCAGCAGCCAAGATAGCGGGAACAGGATCTACAATGAGCAGTTCTTC
clone_size: .; d_call: TRBD2; v_call: TRBV7-8; j_call: TRBJ2-7; cdr3_length: 16; cdr3_aa: CASSASLAGGSYEQYF; cdr3_nt: TGTGCCAGCAGCGCGTCACTAGCGGGGGGTTCCTACGAGCAGTACTTC
clone_size: .; d_call: .; v_call: TRBV19; j_call: TRBJ2-6; cdr3_length: 12; cdr3_aa: CASQAGANVLTF; cdr3_nt: TGTGCCAGTCAAGCAGGGGCCAACGTCCTGACTTTC
clone_size: once; d_call: .; v_call: TRBV6-5; j_call: TRBJ2-7; cdr3_length: 14; cdr3_aa: CASSPGGAGYEQYF; cdr3_nt: TGTGCCAGCAGTCCCGGGGGAGCAGGCTACGAGCAGTACTTC
clone_size: .; d_call: TRBD2; v_call: TRBV28; j_call: TRBJ2-1; cdr3_length: 16; cdr3_aa: CASYTGGGTSYNEQFF; cdr3_nt: TGTGCCAGCTACACCGGGGGGGGGACCTCCTACAATGAGCAGTTCTTC
clone_size: .; d_call: TRBD2; v_call: TRBV7-6; j_call: TRBJ2-3; cdr3_length: 16; cdr3_aa: CASSPWTSGVRDTQYF; cdr3_nt: TGTGCCAGCAGCCCCTGGACTAGCGGGGTCAGGGATACGCAGTATTTT
clone_size: .; d_call: .; v_call: TRBV30; j_call: TRBJ2-1; cdr3_length: 16; cdr3_aa: CAWSGGSSNSYNEQFF; cdr3_nt: TGTGCCTGGAGTGGGGGTTCTAGCAATTCCTACAATGAGCAGTTCTTC
clone_size: .; d_call: .; v_call: TRBV7-6; j_call: TRBJ1-6; cdr3_length: 17; cdr3_aa: CASSPIDRDAGGSPLHF; cdr3_nt: TGTGCCAGCAGCCCGATCGACCGGGACGCGGGAGGTTCACCCCTCCACTTT
clone_size: .; d_call: .; v_call: TRBV4-3; j_call: TRBJ1-6; cdr3_length: 13; cdr3_aa: CASSQDGNSPLHF; cdr3_nt: TGCGCCAGCAGCCAAGACGGGAATTCACCCCTCCACTTT
clone_size: .; d_call: .; v_call: TRBV11-2; j_call: TRBJ2-6; cdr3_length: 19; cdr3_aa: CASSLVGRGSSSGANVLTF; cdr3_nt: TGTGCCAGCAGCTTAGTGGGGCGGGGCTCAAGCTCTGGGGCCAACGTCCTGACTTTC
clone_size: few; d_call: TRBD1; v_call: TRBV30; j_call: TRBJ2-2; cdr3_length: 15; cdr3_aa: CAWGGDRGRTGELFF; cdr3_nt: TGTGCCTGGGGGGGAGACAGGGGGCGTACCGGGGAGCTGTTTTTT
clone_size: .; d_call: .; v_call: TRBV7-8; j_call: TRBJ1-4; cdr3_length: 18; cdr3_aa: CASSLFTGQQSINEKLFF; cdr3_nt: TGTGCCAGCAGCTTATTTACTGGACAGCAAAGTATAAATGAAAAACTGTTTTTT
clone_size: few; d_call: .; v_call: TRBV7-2; j_call: TRBJ2-7; cdr3_length: 15; cdr3_aa: CASSLLLGQSYEQYF; cdr3_nt: TGTGCCAGCAGCTTGTTACTAGGACAGTCCTACGAGCAGTACTTC
clone_size: .; d_call: .; v_call: TRBV2; j_call: TRBJ1-2; cdr3_length: 14; cdr3_aa: CASSQAPNNYGYTF; cdr3_nt: TGTGCCAGCTCGCAAGCACCGAATAACTATGGCTACACCTTC
clone_size: .; d_call: TRBD1; v_call: TRBV28; j_call: TRBJ1-2; cdr3_length: 15; cdr3_aa: CASSFGTGISYGYTF; cdr3_nt: TGTGCCAGCAGTTTCGGGACAGGGATCTCCTATGGCTACACCTTC
clone_size: .; d_call: TRBD1; v_call: TRBV5-1; j_call: TRBJ2-7; cdr3_length: 15; cdr3_aa: CASSLRTGSSSEQYF; cdr3_nt: TGCGCCAGCAGCCTCCGGACAGGTTCGTCTAGCGAGCAGTACTTC
clone_size: .; d_call: TRBD1; v_call: TRBV7-8; j_call: TRBJ2-7; cdr3_length: 17; cdr3_aa: CASSLISFGTGRNEQYF; cdr3_nt: TGTGCCAGCAGCTTAATAAGTTTCGGGACAGGGAGGAACGAGCAGTACTTC
clone_size: .; d_call: TRBD1; v_call: TRBV4-3; j_call: TRBJ1-1; cdr3_length: 18; cdr3_aa: CASSPQTGGAVIGTEAFF; cdr3_nt: TGCGCCAGCAGCCCCCAGACAGGGGGTGCAGTTATAGGCACTGAAGCTTTCTTT
clone_size: .; d_call: .; v_call: TRBV10-3; j_call: TRBJ2-7; cdr3_length: 13; cdr3_aa: CAISGTVAYEQYF; cdr3_nt: TGTGCCATCAGTGGAACGGTCGCCTACGAGCAGTACTTC
clone_size: .; d_call: TRBD1; v_call: TRBV29-1; j_call: TRBJ1-4; cdr3_length: 15; cdr3_aa: CSVEARDRPNEKLFF; cdr3_nt: TGCAGCGTTGAAGCGAGGGACAGGCCTAATGAAAAACTGTTTTTT
clone_size: .; d_call: .; v_call: TRBV6-5; j_call: TRBJ2-5; cdr3_length: 15; cdr3_aa: CASREGGRGQETQYF; cdr3_nt: TGTGCCAGCAGAGAGGGAGGTCGAGGCCAAGAGACCCAGTACTTC
clone_size: .; d_call: .; v_call: TRBV28; j_call: TRBJ2-7; cdr3_length: 15; cdr3_aa: CASSLPRRNAAEQYF; cdr3_nt: TGTGCCAGCAGTTTACCACGCAGGAACGCTGCCGAGCAGTACTTC
clone_size: .; d_call: .; v_call: TRBV5-1; j_call: TRBJ2-7; cdr3_length: 14; cdr3_aa: CASSVTGRLHEQYF; cdr3_nt: TGCGCCAGCAGCGTAACCGGGAGACTCCACGAGCAGTACTTC
clone_size: .; d_call: TRBD2; v_call: TRBV19; j_call: TRBJ2-7; cdr3_length: 13; cdr3_aa: CASSIGLAREQYF; cdr3_nt: TGTGCCAGTAGTATAGGACTAGCACGGGAGCAGTACTTC
clone_size: .; d_call: TRBD1; v_call: TRBV11-2; j_call: TRBJ1-1; cdr3_length: 15; cdr3_aa: CASSGAYRGLAEAFF; cdr3_nt: TGTGCCAGCAGCGGTGCGTACAGGGGTCTCGCTGAAGCTTTCTTT
clone_size: .; d_call: .; v_call: TRBV30; j_call: TRBJ1-5; cdr3_length: 14; cdr3_aa: CAWSNLYSNQPQHF; cdr3_nt: TGTGCCTGGAGTAATCTTTATAGCAATCAGCCCCAGCATTTT
clone_size: once; d_call: .; v_call: TRBV29-1; j_call: TRBJ1-1; cdr3_length: 13; cdr3_aa: CSVVNRESTEAFF; cdr3_nt: TGCAGCGTTGTCAACCGGGAGTCTACTGAAGCTTTCTTT
clone_size: .; d_call: .; v_call: TRBV5-5; j_call: TRBJ1-4; cdr3_length: 12; cdr3_aa: CASSPQGEKLFF; cdr3_nt: TGTGCCAGCAGCCCCCAGGGAGAAAAACTGTTTTTT
clone_size: .; d_call: .; v_call: TRBV5-1; j_call: TRBJ1-2; cdr3_length: 15; cdr3_aa: CASSLLGSPDYGYTF; cdr3_nt: TGCGCCAGCAGCTTGTTAGGGAGCCCGGACTATGGCTACACCTTC
clone_size: .; d_call: TRBD2; v_call: TRBV28; j_call: TRBJ2-1; cdr3_length: 15; cdr3_aa: CASSPWTSWNNEQFF; cdr3_nt: TGTGCCAGCAGTCCCTGGACTAGCTGGAACAATGAGCAGTTCTTC
clone_size: .; d_call: .; v_call: TRBV28; j_call: TRBJ1-2; cdr3_length: 14; cdr3_aa: CASSKLGSYYGYTF; cdr3_nt: TGTGCCAGCAGCAAGCTAGGGAGTTACTATGGCTACACCTTC
clone_size: .; d_call: .; v_call: TRBV6-5; j_call: TRBJ2-1; cdr3_length: 11; cdr3_aa: CASSYLREQFF; cdr3_nt: TGTGCCAGCAGTTACCTCAGGGAGCAGTTCTTC
clone_size: few; d_call: .; v_call: TRBV2; j_call: TRBJ2-1; cdr3_length: 12; cdr3_aa: CATRRYYNEQFF; cdr3_nt: TGTGCCACCCGGAGATACTACAATGAGCAGTTCTTC
clone_size: .; d_call: .; v_call: TRBV7-2; j_call: TRBJ2-1; cdr3_length: 12; cdr3_aa: CASSQQGGEQFF; cdr3_nt: TGTGCCAGCAGCCAGCAGGGAGGTGAGCAGTTCTTC
clone_size: .; d_call: .; v_call: TRBV6-1; j_call: TRBJ2-7; cdr3_length: 16; cdr3_aa: CASSEATGPLSYEQYF; cdr3_nt: TGTGCCAGCAGTGAAGCAACAGGACCCCTCTCCTACGAGCAGTACTTC
clone_size: .; d_call: .; v_call: TRBV11-2; j_call: TRBJ2-1; cdr3_length: 11; cdr3_aa: CASVAGYEQFF; cdr3_nt: TGTGCCAGCGTGGCAGGCTATGAGCAGTTCTTC
clone_size: few; d_call: TRBD2; v_call: TRBV19; j_call: TRBJ2-5; cdr3_length: 13; cdr3_aa: CASSIWGGETQYF; cdr3_nt: TGTGCCAGTAGTATCTGGGGGGGAGAGACCCAGTACTTC